A single T cell receptor beta chain is shown here with its context. Its antigen remains unknown. The CDR3 is 13 amino acids. V was trimmed by 7 bases and J by 7 bases, leaving 16 bases between them. The germline V gene has CDR1 MDHEN and CDR2 SYDVKM. Vbeta (60) and Jbeta (13) primers were used in the PCR. Assay: immunoSEQ multiplex PCR; the TCRdb copy retains only in-frame clones and omits some. The data hold more than 110,000 clones, with approximately 63% observed a single time. The data stem from a study of cytomegalovirus exposure and HLA in healthy donors. The study, taken as a whole, reports: For presence/absence analyses, sequencing depth was assumed to be roughly uniform across donors. Several of the most significant clusters appeared linked to common viral pathogens, based on a later analysis.

This receptor was obtained from a woman aged 55-69 years in good health and CMV-seropositive. The sequencing sample was made of PBMCs. The chain couples TRBV28 to TRBJ1-2, with a weak D call TRBD1 (6 bases). CDR3 in amino acids: CASTSRGGSGYTF. In DNA, the CDR3 is TGTGCCAGCACCTCGAGGGGGGGTAGTGGCTACACCTTC.